Below are 2 T cell receptor beta chains sequenced from a single sample in a study of blood T cell repertoires in COVID-19. Sequencing used immunoSEQ multiplex PCR; TCRdb keeps in-frame clones, though not all of them. Of about 160,000 clones in the sample, roughly 93% were seen once. Material: peripheral blood. The receptors were sampled from a man aged 18 to 30 with acute or convalescent COVID-19.

This chain joins TRBV29-1 and TRBJ1-2; D gene uncertain. The CDR3 is made up of 13 amino acids. Germline V gene sequence: CDR1 SQVTM, CDR2 ANQGSEA. Deletions cut 4 bases from V and 7 bases from J, with 16 bases between. CDR3 DNA: TGCAGCGTTGCCGGGTTAGATGAGGGTGGCTACACCTTC. Its protein is CSVAGLDEGGYTF.

This clone was observed a handful of times. The chain carries TRBV18 and TRBJ1-5, with D perhaps TRBD1 (5 bases). Trimming shortened V by 6 bases and J by 4 bases, and 16 bases separated the two germline ends. Germline CDR1 reads KGHSH; CDR2 reads LQKENI. The CDR3 has 15 amino acids. This CDR3 reads CASSESGMGNQPQHF. The CDR3 region has the DNA TGTGCCAGCTCGGAATCAGGGATGGGGAATCAGCCCCAGCATTTT.